This T cell receptor (beta chain) was captured in a study of T cells in Graves' hyperthyroidism and ophthalmopathy. Study-wide results and limits: Within blood appeared most thyroid clonotypes that had expanded above 0.001. Separation of ophthalmopathy from stable hyperthyroidism was achieved by a 13 V-J model.

V shed 6 bases and J shed 10 bases, with 22 bases lying between them. The CDR3 has 14 amino acids. In germline, CDR1 is DFQATT, CDR2 SNEGSKA (reference sequence). RNA transcripts provided the source from which TCR beta CDR3 regions were amplified. Researchers ran a first-round RT-PCR on the TCR CDR3 using the HTBI primer set. TCRdb re-called the multiplex PCR reads with MiXCR, one entry per CDR3 protein. Altogether 650,000 to 750,000 distinct CDR3 sequences are present, 12% to 15% being singletons, with the ten largest covering roughly 10%. Graves' hyperthyroidism qualified as stable when ophthalmopathy did not progress within 18 months. This clonotype has ten or more counts. Its antigen is not identified.

The J gene is TRBJ2-1, the V gene TRBV20-1; D gene ambiguous. Input material: blood. This receptor was obtained from a woman aged 18-30 years with Graves' hyperthyroidism. CDR3 loop: CSASLVRANGEQFF. The CDR3 DNA reads TGCAGTGCCTCCCTCGTCCGGGCCAACGGGGAGCAGTTCTTC.